This TCR beta chain was sequenced in a study of identical twins. TCRdb redid the calling of the 5' RACE reads with MiXCR, one entry per CDR3 protein. The data hold 1.5 million to 2 million distinct CDR3 sequences, with 32% observed a single time. Looked up from germline, CDR1 is DFQATT and CDR2 is SNEGSKA (reference sequence). CDR3 length equals 14 residues. V was clipped by 6 bases and J by 4 bases; unmatched bases: 5. This clonotype has a handful of counts. Its antigen remains unknown. Study-wide points: The presence of invariant MAIT and iNKT cells could partly confound analyses of zero-insertion sequences. In beta out-of-frame sequences, the excess sharing between twins was weaker. Modelling approaches yielded underestimates of out-of-frame TCR alpha sharing between monozygotic twins.

The receptor was derived from a newborn girl in good health. Material: cord blood. The rearrangement joins TRBV20-1 to TRBJ2-7, with 14 bases matching TRBD2. The CDR3 nucleotides are TGCAGTGCCCCGACTAGCGGGAGGGTTTACGAGCAGTACTTC. Translated, it gives CSAPTSGRVYEQYF.